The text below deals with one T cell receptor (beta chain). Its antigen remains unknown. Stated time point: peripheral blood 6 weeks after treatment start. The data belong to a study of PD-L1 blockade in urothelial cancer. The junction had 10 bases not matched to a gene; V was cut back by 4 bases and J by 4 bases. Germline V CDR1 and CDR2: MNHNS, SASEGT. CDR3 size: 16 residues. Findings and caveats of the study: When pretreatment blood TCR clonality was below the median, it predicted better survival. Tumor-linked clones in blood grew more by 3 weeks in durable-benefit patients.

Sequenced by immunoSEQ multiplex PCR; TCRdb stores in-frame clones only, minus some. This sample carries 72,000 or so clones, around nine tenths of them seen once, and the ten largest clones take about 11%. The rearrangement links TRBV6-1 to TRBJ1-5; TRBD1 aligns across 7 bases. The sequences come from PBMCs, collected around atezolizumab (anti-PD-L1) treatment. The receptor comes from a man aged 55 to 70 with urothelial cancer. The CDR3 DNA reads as TGTGCCAGCAGTGCCTCGGACAGGTCGATTAATCAGCCCCAGCATTTT. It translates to CASSASDRSINQPQHF.